The entry below describes one T cell receptor (beta chain). Original analysis: Estimates of nucleated cell counts were drawn from the amplification of reference gene primers. Method: immunoSEQ multiplex PCR; TCRdb's copy keeps in-frame clones and lacks some. V and J calls and clone size are those listed in that table; D and trimming were worked out from the DNA. In the table there are approximately 240,000 clones, about 83% of which are singletons. The CDR3 covers 16 residues. CDR1 SGHRS and CDR2 YFSETQ come from the germline V gene. The junction had 5 bases not matched to a gene; V was cut back by 4 bases and J by 1 base. The sample is drawn from a study of blood T cell repertoires in COVID-19. About the study: PBMCs, B-cell-depleted T cells, or T cells provided the cDNA or gDNA that made up the material.

The gene calls are TRBV5-1 and TRBJ2-7, with 13 positions matching TRBD2. This clonotype originated in a human donor in a cohort sampled during active COVID-19. The material sequenced was peripheral blood. CDR3 in amino acids: CASSTRTSGGSYEQYF. CDR3 in DNA: TGCGCCAGCAGCACCCGGACTAGCGGGGGTTCCTACGAGCAGTACTTC.